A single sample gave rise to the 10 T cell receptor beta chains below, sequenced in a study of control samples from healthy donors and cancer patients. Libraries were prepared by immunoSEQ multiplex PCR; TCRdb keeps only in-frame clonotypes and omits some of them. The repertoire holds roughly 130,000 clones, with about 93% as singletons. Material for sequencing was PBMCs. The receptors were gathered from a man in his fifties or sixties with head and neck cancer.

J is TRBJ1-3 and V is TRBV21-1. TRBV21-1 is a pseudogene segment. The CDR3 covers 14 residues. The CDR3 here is CASRPGDGGNTIYF. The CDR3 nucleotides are TGTGCCAGCAGACCGGGGGACGGTGGAAACACCATATATTTT.

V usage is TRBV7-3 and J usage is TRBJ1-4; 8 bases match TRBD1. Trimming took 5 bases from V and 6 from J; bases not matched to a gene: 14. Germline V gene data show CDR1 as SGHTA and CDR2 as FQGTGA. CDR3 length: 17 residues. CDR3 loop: CASSPQLVTGDDEKLFF. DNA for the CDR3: TGTGCCAGCAGCCCGCAGCTGGTGACAGGGGATGATGAAAAACTGTTTTTT. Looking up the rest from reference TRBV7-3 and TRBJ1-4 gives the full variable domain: GAGVSQTPSNKVTEKGKYVELRCDPISGHTALYWYRQSLGQGPEFLIYFQGTGAADDSGLPNDRFFAVRPEGSVSTLKIQRTERGDSAVYLCASSPQLVTGDDEKLFFGSGTQLSVL.

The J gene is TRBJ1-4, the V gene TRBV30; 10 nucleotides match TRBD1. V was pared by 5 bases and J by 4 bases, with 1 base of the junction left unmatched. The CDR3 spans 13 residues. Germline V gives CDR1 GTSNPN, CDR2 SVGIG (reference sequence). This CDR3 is CAWGTGVNEKLFF. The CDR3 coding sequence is TGTGCCTGGGGGACAGGGGTTAATGAAAAACTGTTTTTT.

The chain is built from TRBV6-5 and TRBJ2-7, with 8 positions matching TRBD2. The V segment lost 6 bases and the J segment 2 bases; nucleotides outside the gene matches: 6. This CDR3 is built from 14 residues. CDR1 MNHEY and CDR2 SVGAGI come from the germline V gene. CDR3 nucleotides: TGTGCCAGCAGCCCCCCCGGGGGGGCCTACGAGCAGTACTTC. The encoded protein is CASSPPGGAYEQYF.

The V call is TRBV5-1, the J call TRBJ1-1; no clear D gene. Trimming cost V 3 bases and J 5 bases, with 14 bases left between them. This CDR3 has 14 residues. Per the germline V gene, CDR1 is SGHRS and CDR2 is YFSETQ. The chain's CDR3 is CASSSFLRGTEAFF. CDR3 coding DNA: TGCGCCAGCAGCTCCTTTTTACGGGGAACTGAAGCTTTCTTT.

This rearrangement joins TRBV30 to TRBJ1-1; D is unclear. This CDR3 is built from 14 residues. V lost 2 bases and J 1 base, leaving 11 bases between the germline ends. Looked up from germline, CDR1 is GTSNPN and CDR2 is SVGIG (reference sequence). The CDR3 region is CAWSIWRRNTEAFF. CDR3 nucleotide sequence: TGTGCCTGGAGTATTTGGAGACGGAACACTGAAGCTTTCTTT.

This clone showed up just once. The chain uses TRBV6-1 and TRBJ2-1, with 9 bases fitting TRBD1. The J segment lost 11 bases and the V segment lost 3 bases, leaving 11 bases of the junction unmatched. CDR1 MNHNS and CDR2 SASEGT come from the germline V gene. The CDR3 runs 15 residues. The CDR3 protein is CASSETGGQGVKQFF. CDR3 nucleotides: TGTGCCAGCAGTGAGACAGGGGGTCAAGGAGTAAAGCAGTTCTTC.

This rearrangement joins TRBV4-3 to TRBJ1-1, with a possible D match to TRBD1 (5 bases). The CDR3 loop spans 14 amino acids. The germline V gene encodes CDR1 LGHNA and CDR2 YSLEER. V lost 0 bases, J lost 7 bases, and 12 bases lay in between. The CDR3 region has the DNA TGCGCCAGCAGCCAAGAGTACAGGTCGGGTGAAGCTTTCTTT. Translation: CASSQEYRSGEAFF.

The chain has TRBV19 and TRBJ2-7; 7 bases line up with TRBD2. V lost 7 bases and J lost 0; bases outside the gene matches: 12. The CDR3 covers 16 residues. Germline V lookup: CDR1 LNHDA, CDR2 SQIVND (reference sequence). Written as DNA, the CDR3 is TGTGCCAGTACCTACCTGGCGGGGGTCAGCTCCTACGAGCAGTACTTC. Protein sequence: CASTYLAGVSSYEQYF.

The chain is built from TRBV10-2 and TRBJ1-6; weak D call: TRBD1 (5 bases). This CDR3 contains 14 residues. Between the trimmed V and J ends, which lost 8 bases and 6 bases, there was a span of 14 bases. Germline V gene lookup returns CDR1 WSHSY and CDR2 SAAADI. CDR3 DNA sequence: TGCGCCAGCCTCCCGCAGGGCGGTAATTCACCCCTCCACTTT. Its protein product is CASLPQGGNSPLHF.